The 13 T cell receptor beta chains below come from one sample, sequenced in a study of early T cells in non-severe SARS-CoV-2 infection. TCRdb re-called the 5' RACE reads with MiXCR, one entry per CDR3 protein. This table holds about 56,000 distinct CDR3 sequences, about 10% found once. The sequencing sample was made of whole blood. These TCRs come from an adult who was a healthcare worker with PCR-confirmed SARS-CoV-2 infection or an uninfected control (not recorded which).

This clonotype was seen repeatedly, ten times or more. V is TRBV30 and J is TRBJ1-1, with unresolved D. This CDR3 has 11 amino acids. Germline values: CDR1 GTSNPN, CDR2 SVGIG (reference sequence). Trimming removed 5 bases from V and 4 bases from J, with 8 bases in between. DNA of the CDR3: TGTGCCTGGGCGCGCGGCACTGAAGCTTTCTTT. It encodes CAWARGTEAFF.

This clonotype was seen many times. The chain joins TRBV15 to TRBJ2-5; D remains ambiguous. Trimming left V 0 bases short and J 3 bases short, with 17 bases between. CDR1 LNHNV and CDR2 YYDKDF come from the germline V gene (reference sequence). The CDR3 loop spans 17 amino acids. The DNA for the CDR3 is TGTGCCACCAGCAGAGATAGGGTTGTGGCAGGCGAAGAGACCCAGTACTTC. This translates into CATSRDRVVAGEETQYF.

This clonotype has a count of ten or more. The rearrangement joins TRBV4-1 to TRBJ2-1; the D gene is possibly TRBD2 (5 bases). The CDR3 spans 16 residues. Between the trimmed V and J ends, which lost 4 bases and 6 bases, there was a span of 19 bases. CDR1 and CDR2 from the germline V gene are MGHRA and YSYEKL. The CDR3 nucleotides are TGCGCCAGCAGCCCTGACAAGGGAGCCCTGTTCAATGAGCAGTTCTTC. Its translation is CASSPDKGALFNEQFF.

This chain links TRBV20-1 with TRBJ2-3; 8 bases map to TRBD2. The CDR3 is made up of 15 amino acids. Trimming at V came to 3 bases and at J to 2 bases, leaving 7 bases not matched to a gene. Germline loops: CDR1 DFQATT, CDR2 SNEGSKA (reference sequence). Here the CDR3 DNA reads TGCAGTGCTAGTTCCCGGCGGGGGGACACAGATACGCAGTATTTT. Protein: CSASSRRGDTDTQYF.

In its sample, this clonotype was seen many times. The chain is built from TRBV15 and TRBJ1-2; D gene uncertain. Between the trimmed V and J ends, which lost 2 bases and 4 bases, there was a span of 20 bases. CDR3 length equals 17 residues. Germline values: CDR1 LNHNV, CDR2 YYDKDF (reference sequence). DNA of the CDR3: TGTGCCACCAGCAGAAACATGGGGAGTCAGAAGGCCTATGGCTACACCTTC. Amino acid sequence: CATSRNMGSQKAYGYTF.

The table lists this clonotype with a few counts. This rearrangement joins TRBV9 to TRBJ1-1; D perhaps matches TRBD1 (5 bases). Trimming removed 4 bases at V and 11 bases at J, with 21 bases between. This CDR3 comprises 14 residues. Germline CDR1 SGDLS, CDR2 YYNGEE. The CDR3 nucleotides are TGTGCCAGCAGCCCAACCGGGACCCCGACGTCGGCTTTCTTT. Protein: CASSPTGTPTSAFF. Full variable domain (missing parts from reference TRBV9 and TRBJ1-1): DSGVTQTPKHLITATGQRVTLRCSPRSGDLSVYWYQQSLDQGLQFLIQYYNGEERAKGNILERFSAQQFPDLHSELNLSSLELGDSALYFCASSPTGTPTSAFFGQGTRLTVV.

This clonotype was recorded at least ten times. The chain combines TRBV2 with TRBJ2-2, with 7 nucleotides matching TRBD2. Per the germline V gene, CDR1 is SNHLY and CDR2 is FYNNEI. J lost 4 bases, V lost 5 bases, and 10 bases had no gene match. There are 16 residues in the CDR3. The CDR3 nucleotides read TGTGCCAGCAGTAGTCTTAGGGCGGGAGCCACCGGGGAGCTGTTTTTT. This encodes CASSSLRAGATGELFF.

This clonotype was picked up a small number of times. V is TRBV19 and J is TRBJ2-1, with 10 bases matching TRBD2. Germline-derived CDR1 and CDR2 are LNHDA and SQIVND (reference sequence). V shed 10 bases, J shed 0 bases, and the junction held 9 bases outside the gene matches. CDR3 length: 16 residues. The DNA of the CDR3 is TGTGCCACCTCTCGCCCTAGCGGGAGCTCCTACAATGAGCAGTTCTTC. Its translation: CATSRPSGSSYNEQFF.

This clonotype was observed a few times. This CDR3 is CASSLGGTGGRNEQFF. The CDR3 DNA follows: TGTGCCAGCAGCTTAGGTGGGACGGGAGGACGCAATGAGCAGTTCTTC. The J gene is TRBJ2-1, the V gene TRBV7-6; 7 nucleotides match TRBD2. CDR3 length equals 16 residues. V was pared by 1 base and J by 6 bases, with 9 bases of the junction left unmatched. CDR1 is SGHVS, CDR2 FNYEAQ, per germline. Full variable domain (remainder filled in from reference TRBV7-6 and TRBJ2-1): GAGVSQSPRYKVTKRGQDVALRCDPISGHVSLYWYRQALGQGPEFLTYFNYEAQQDKSGLPNDRFSAERPEGSISTLTIQRTEQRDSAMYRCASSLGGTGGRNEQFFGPGTRLTVL.

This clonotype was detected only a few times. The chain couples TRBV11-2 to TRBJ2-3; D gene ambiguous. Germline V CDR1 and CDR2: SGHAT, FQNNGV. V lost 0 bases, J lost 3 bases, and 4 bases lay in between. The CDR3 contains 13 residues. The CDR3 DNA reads TGTGCCAGCAGCTTAGATCTAACAGATACGCAGTATTTT. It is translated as CASSLDLTDTQYF.

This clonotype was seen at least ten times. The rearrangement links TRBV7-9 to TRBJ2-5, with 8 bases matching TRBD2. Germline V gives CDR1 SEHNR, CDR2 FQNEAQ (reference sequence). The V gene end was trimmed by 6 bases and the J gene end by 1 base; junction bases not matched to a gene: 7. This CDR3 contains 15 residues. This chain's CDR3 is CASRFTSGSQETQYF. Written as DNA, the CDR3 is TGTGCCAGCAGATTTACTAGCGGCAGCCAAGAGACCCAGTACTTC.

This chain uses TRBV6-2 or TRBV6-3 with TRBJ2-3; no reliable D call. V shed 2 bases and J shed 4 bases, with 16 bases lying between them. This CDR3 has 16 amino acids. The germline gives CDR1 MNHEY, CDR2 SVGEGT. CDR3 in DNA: TGTGCCAGCAGTTACCTGGCCCCCACTACGGCAGATACGCAGTATTTT. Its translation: CASSYLAPTTADTQYF.

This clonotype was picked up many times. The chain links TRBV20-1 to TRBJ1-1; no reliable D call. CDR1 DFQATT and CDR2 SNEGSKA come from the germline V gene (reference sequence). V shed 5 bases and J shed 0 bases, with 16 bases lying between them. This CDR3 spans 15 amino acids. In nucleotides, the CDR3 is TGCAGTGCTGGACCCTACCACCTTATGAACACTGAAGCTTTCTTT. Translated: CSAGPYHLMNTEAFF.